The 16 T cell receptor beta chains in this list originate from one sample, sequenced in a study of molecular identifiers for immune sequencing clone quantification (dated by TCRdb to between 2018 and 2020). Receptor amplification or capture employed PCR. Sequencing was carried out with an Illumina HiSeq 4000. TCRdb passed the public sequencing reads through fastp at Q25 and MiXCR, retaining productive beta sequences. Every CDR3 protein is listed once, alongside the most common genes and DNA of its rows. Present in this sample are about 640,000 distinct CDR3 sequences, just under 20% of which were seen just once. Jointly, the top ten make up about 0.9% of the sample. Sample: naive CD8+ T cells from blood, with Jurkat cell RNA spiked in. What this sample's cell subset or site label stands for: FACS-sorted CD8+CD4-CCR7+CD45RA+ naive T cells. The receptors come from a human donor in good health. Some libraries in this study had Jurkat cell RNA spiked in.

To note about this clonotype: This could be a read error, since a much larger clone is one nucleotide away. V is TRBV29-1 and J is TRBJ2-7; TRBD1 might be the D (6 bases). V was shortened by 5 bases and J by 2 bases, with 10 bases between the two germline ends. This CDR3 is built from 12 residues. Germline V gene sequence: CDR1 SQVTM, CDR2 ANQGSEA. CDR3 coding DNA: TGCAGCGTTCGGGACAAAGCCTACGAGCAGTACTTC. Translating gives CSVRDKAYEQYF.

In this sample, this clonotype turned up many times. The chain uses TRBV4-3 and TRBJ2-6; D gene unclear. CDR3 length: 16 residues. Trimming cost V 0 bases and J 0 bases, with 6 bases left between them. Germline V lookup: CDR1 LGHNA, CDR2 YSLEER. The CDR3 region is CASSQDRASGANVLTF. CDR3 in DNA: TGCGCCAGCAGCCAAGATCGAGCCTCTGGGGCCAACGTCCTGACTTTC.

Note on this clonotype: A read error may explain this, as a much larger clone is one base away. DNA of the CDR3: TGTGCCAGCAGTGAAGCGCCAGGTTATAGCGATCAGCCCCAGCATTTT. Encoded protein: CASSEAPGYSDQPQHF. V usage is TRBV6-1 and J usage is TRBJ1-5, with no clear D. The germline V gene encodes CDR1 MNHNS and CDR2 SASEGT. The CDR3 runs to 16 residues.

The V gene is TRBV5-6, the J gene TRBJ2-1, with D unresolved. Looked up from germline, CDR1 is SGHDT and CDR2 is YYEEEE. V was trimmed by 0 bases and J by 9 bases, leaving 13 bases between them. The CDR3 covers 14 residues. The CDR3: CASSLVGQLGEQFF. The CDR3 DNA follows: TGTGCCAGCAGCTTGGTAGGGCAGCTTGGTGAGCAGTTCTTC.

The chain recombines TRBV5-1 with TRBJ2-7, with 7 bases matching TRBD1. Germline loops: CDR1 SGHRS, CDR2 YFSETQ. The junction had 7 bases not matched to a gene; V was cut back by 0 bases and J by 4 bases. The CDR3 totals 15 residues. Here the CDR3 reads CASSLDRGRVYEQYF. The DNA for the CDR3 is TGCGCCAGCAGCTTGGACAGGGGAAGGGTTTACGAGCAGTACTTC.

This clonotype was seen at least ten times. The chain is built from TRBV6-2 or TRBV6-3 and TRBJ2-7; 9 bases line up with TRBD2. The CDR3 covers 15 residues. Per germline, CDR1 MNHEY and CDR2 SVGEGT. With 8 bases clipped from V and 1 base from J, the junction kept 9 bases outside the gene matches. CDR3 in amino acids: CASHETSGLSYEQYF. CDR3 sequence (DNA): TGTGCCAGCCACGAGACTAGCGGCCTTTCCTACGAGCAGTACTTC.

As regards this clonotype: A read error may explain this, as a much larger clone is one base away. V is TRBV6-7 and J is TRBJ2-1; the match to TRBD2 covers 9 bases. TRBV6-7 falls under the ORF class, with uncertain function. The CDR3 covers 13 residues. CDR3 coding DNA: TGTCCCTCCCTGGCGGGAGGGCCCGGTGAGCAGTTCTTC. Residues: CPSLAGGPGEQFF.

Comment on this clonotype: A read error is possible here, since a much larger clone lies one base away. This CDR3 is CASRLHGETQYF. DNA of the CDR3: TGTGCCAGCAGACTCCACGGGGAGACCCAGTACTTC. The J gene is TRBJ2-5, the V gene TRBV6-6; D remains ambiguous. The V gene's germline CDR1 is MNHNY and CDR2 SVGAGI (reference sequence). The CDR3 has 12 amino acids. V lost 6 bases and J 5 bases, leaving 10 bases between the germline ends.

With respect to this clonotype: A read error may account for a junction end that differs from germline. The chain employs TRBV30 and TRBJ1-1, with unresolved D. This CDR3 comprises 13 residues. In germline, CDR1 is GTSNPN, CDR2 SVGIG (reference sequence). CDR3 sequence (DNA): TGTGTCTGGAGCCTTTCCGTGAACACTGAAGCTTTCTTT. As protein: CVWSLSVNTEAFF.

The CDR3 bases are TGCGCCAGCAGCCACAACAGGGGAACGGACACTGAAGCTTTCTTT. Translation gives CASSHNRGTDTEAFF. The gene calls are TRBV4-3 and TRBJ1-1; 7 bases match TRBD1. Germline CDR1 reads LGHNA; CDR2 reads YSLEER. V shed 3 bases, J shed 3 bases, and the junction held 7 bases outside the gene matches. This CDR3 region has 15 residues.

This clonotype appeared once. The genes are TRBV4-1 and TRBJ1-5; D uncertain. Trimming took off 0 bases at V and 0 bases at J, with 6 bases between the two ends. From germline, CDR1 is MGHRA and CDR2 YSYEKL. There are 15 residues in the CDR3. CDR3 in DNA: TGCGCCAGCAGCCAAGAGTATGATAGCAATCAGCCCCAGCATTTT. Its translation is CASSQEYDSNQPQHF.

This clonotype has more than one count but fewer than ten. This sequence joins TRBV9 and TRBJ2-7; D perhaps matches TRBD2 (6 bases). CDR1 is SGDLS and CDR2 is YYNGEE in the germline V gene. The CDR3 consists of 14 residues. Between the trimmed V and J ends, which lost 3 bases and 5 bases, there was a span of 15 bases. As DNA, the CDR3 is TGTGCCAGCAGCGCCGACCTACTAGCCCACGAGCAGTACTTC. It codes for CASSADLLAHEQYF. The full variable domain, in which reference TRBV9 and TRBJ2-7 provide the parts outside the CDR3, is DSGVTQTPKHLITATGQRVTLRCSPRSGDLSVYWYQQSLDQGLQFLIQYYNGEERAKGNILERFSAQQFPDLHSELNLSSLELGDSALYFCASSADLLAHEQYFGPGTRLTVT.

This sequence joins TRBV13 and TRBJ1-2; 8 positions match TRBD1. Losses at the gene ends were 4 bases for V and 5 bases for J; bases not matched to a gene: 6. Germline V gives CDR1 PRHDT, CDR2 FYEKMQ (reference sequence). This CDR3 is 14 amino acids long. Here the CDR3 reads CASSSDRALYGYTF. DNA of the CDR3: TGTGCCAGCAGCTCGGACAGGGCACTTTATGGCTACACCTTC.

For this clonotype: A clone one base away is much larger, so this may be a read error. This chain uses TRBV7-8 with TRBJ2-7; D possibly corresponds to TRBD1 (5 bases). The V gene lost 1 base and the J gene lost 5 bases, with 15 bases spanning the gap. The germline gives CDR1 SGHVS, CDR2 FQNEAQ. The length of the CDR3 is 15 residues. DNA of the CDR3: TGTGCCAGCAGCTTAGGGGGCGCAGTGACCCACGAGCAGTACTTC. Its translation: CASSLGGAVTHEQYF.

This clonotype was seen only once. A much more abundant neighbour one base away suggests this may be a read error. This sequence joins TRBV6-5 and TRBJ2-7; 8 bases align to TRBD1. Matching the DNA end better, TRBJ2-1 makes the J call doubtful. This CDR3 is built from 15 residues. In germline, CDR1 is MNHEY, CDR2 SVGAGI. The CDR3 nucleotides read TGTGCCAGCAGTCATATCGACAGGGGTGGCGACGAGCAGTTCTTC. Its translation: CASSHIDRGGDEQFF.

This clonotype has a count of ten or more. The chain couples TRBV12-3 or TRBV12-4 to TRBJ2-2; D uncertain. The length of the CDR3 is 15 residues. With 2 bases removed from V and 4 bases from J, the gap between germline ends came to 11 bases. The CDR3 DNA sequence: TGTGCCAGCAGTTTATATGCCCCCTCCACCGGGGAGCTGTTTTTT. Encoded protein: CASSLYAPSTGELFF.